This TCR beta chain was retrieved from a study of tumor-infiltrating lymphocytes in primary liver carcinoma. Study conclusions and caveats: Tumors and blood were compared for top-250-clone fraction, and tumors had the significantly higher value (p = 0.039).

Unsorted bulk tissue, about 20-32 mg of it, served as the source for co-extraction of RNA and DNA. Samples were taken from five separate regions (per tumor). More than 80% viable tumor cells made up every tumor sample. With respect to this clonotype: As yet, its antigen is unknown. Just one base apart from a much larger clone, this may be a read error.

Total RNA amounting to roughly 480 ng was the source from which TCR beta cDNA was made with a constant-region primer. Slightly modified ARM-PCR with three nested multiplex PCR rounds yielded TCR beta libraries. The study ran its first two PCR rounds for roughly 11 cycles each, using TRBV1-TRBV30 forward primers and a C-beta reverse primer. In TCRdb, the multiplex PCR reads were re-called with MiXCR into one record per CDR3 protein. The sample shows more than 30,000 distinct CDR3 sequences, 70% to 80% of them seen only once. Germline V CDR1 and CDR2: SGHAT, FQNNGV. The CDR3 is 13 amino acids. The rearrangement links TRBV11-2 to TRBJ2-1; TRBD2 matches 10 bases. The sequence was collected from a man aged 35-49 years with primary liver carcinoma and hepatitis B virus infection. Input material: liver tumor tissue from sampling region 5. The subset here: tumor region T5, tumor centre. The CDR3 loop is CVSSWTSGGEQFF. The CDR3 DNA is TGTGTCAGCAGCTGGACTAGCGGTGGTGAGCAGTTCTTC.